A selection of T cell receptor beta chains follows, all from one sample in a study of T cells in localized non-small cell lung cancer. Measured with immunoSEQ multiplex PCR; TCRdb has only the in-frame clones, and not every one. The table shows around 2,400 clones, with around 38% occurring only once. The specimen was normal lung tissue next to the tumor, collected before any cancer treatment. The source is a man aged 35 to 69 with stage II lung adenocarcinoma. The CDR3 runs from the conserved cysteine through the conserved F or W. A D gene is named only where the DNA matches it firmly. A clone size is listed for some rows: how often the clone was seen (once, few, many), or a class if it is expanded.

CASSPPPGSNEKLFF TGTGCCAGCAGTCCTCCACCAGGCTCAAATGAAAAACTGTTTTTT NA TRBJ1-4 NA TRBV28
CSVGLGSGGDTQYF TGCAGCGTGGGCCTCGGGAGCGGAGGGGATACGCAGTATTTT NA TRBJ2-3 NA TRBV29-1
CAWNPITDTQYF TGTGCCTGGAACCCCATCACAGATACGCAGTATTTT few TRBJ2-3 NA TRBV30
CASSPNKDNYGYTF TGTGCCAGCTCGCCCAACAAGGATAACTATGGCTACACCTTC few TRBJ1-2 NA TRBV18
CASSPTAVSETQYF TGTGCCAGCAGCCCGACCGCCGTATCGGAGACCCAGTACTTC NA TRBJ2-5 NA TRBV11-3
CASSPMLAGNTGELFF TGTGCCAGCAGTCCAATGCTAGCGGGGAACACCGGGGAGCTGTTTTTT few TRBJ2-2 TRBD2 TRBV11-3
CASSLSQGNRNEQFF TGCGCCAGCAGCTTGTCCCAGGGTAATCGCAATGAGCAGTTCTTC NA TRBJ2-1 NA TRBV5-1
CASSGTSSNEQFF TGCGCCAGCAGTGGGACTAGCTCCAATGAGCAGTTCTTC NA TRBJ2-1 TRBD2 TRBV10-2
CASSQVPDRKGYTF TGCGCCAGCAGCCAAGTCCCGGATAGGAAGGGCTACACCTTC few TRBJ1-2 NA TRBV23-1
CASSFQGSSNQPQHF TGTGCCAGCAGCTTCCAAGGTTCTAGCAATCAGCCCCAGCATTTT few TRBJ1-5 NA TRBV11-3
CASRPPGPSNQPQHF TGTGCCAGCAGGCCTCCGGGTCCGAGCAATCAGCCCCAGCATTTT few TRBJ1-5 NA TRBV6-8
CASSYSFTSGKGETQYF TGTGCCAGCAGTTACTCTTTTACTAGCGGGAAAGGAGAGACCCAGTACTTC NA TRBJ2-5 TRBD2 TRBV6-8
CAFSGVGYNEQFF TGTGCCTTCTCGGGAGTTGGCTACAATGAGCAGTTCTTC NA TRBJ2-1 NA TRBV30
CASSLGGLRTDTQYF TGTGCCAGCAGCTTAGGGGGACTACGCACAGATACGCAGTATTTT few TRBJ2-3 TRBD2 TRBV11-3
CASSFRQGTGELFF TGTGCTAGCAGCTTCCGACAGGGGACCGGGGAGCTGTTTTTT NA TRBJ2-2 TRBD1 TRBV11-3
CASSSDPSGTEAFF TGTGCCAGCAGTTCCGACCCCTCAGGCACTGAAGCTTTCTTT NA TRBJ1-1 NA TRBV6-8
CASSLVSDGNTIYF TGCGCCAGCAGCTTGGTGTCCGATGGAAACACCATATATTTT NA TRBJ1-3 NA TRBV5-1
CAWRELTTYGNTIYF TGTGCCTGGAGGGAGCTGACTACCTATGGAAACACCATATATTTT NA TRBJ1-3 NA TRBV30
CASSPPGLAGAAYNEQFF TGTGCCAGCTCACCACCGGGACTAGCGGGAGCGGCCTACAATGAGCAGTTCTTC NA TRBJ2-1 TRBD2 TRBV18
CASSLQGLGSGANVLTF TGTGCCAGCAGTCTCCAGGGTCTGGGTTCTGGGGCCAACGTCCTGACTTTC NA TRBJ2-6 NA TRBV6-8
CASSLGDVLGEQYF TGCGCCAGCAGCTTGGGGGACGTCCTAGGGGAGCAGTACTTC few TRBJ2-7 NA TRBV5-1
CSVMDWRQETQYF TGCAGCGTCATGGACTGGCGGCAAGAGACCCAGTACTTC NA TRBJ2-5 NA TRBV29-1
CSVEGTGTSYEQYF TGCAGCGTTGAGGGGACAGGGACCTCCTACGAGCAGTACTTC NA TRBJ2-7 TRBD1 TRBV29-1
CASSVLNTGELFF TGTGCCAGCAGTGTCCTGAACACCGGGGAGCTGTTTTTT NA TRBJ2-2 NA TRBV28
CASSQDDRGGSEAFF TGCGCCAGCAGCCAAGATGACAGGGGTGGATCTGAAGCTTTCTTT NA TRBJ1-1 TRBD1 TRBV4-1
CASSPPPLPRSGNTIYF TGTGCCAGCAGTCCCCCACCGTTGCCCCGCTCTGGAAACACCATATATTTT NA TRBJ1-3 NA TRBV28
CASSGASGGYNEQFF TGTGCCAGCAGTGGAGCTAGCGGGGGCTACAATGAGCAGTTCTTC NA TRBJ2-1 TRBD2 TRBV6-8
CASSKRGVREIINQPQHF TGTGCCAGTAGTAAAAGGGGTGTGCGAGAAATAATCAATCAGCCCCAGCATTTT NA TRBJ1-5 NA TRBV19
CAISEGTGPGGGYTF TGTGCCATCAGTGAAGGGACAGGGCCTGGTGGGGGCTACACCTTC medium-sized TRBJ1-2 TRBD1 TRBV6-1
CASSRNRATEAFF TGTGCCAGTAGCAGAAACAGGGCGACTGAAGCTTTCTTT few TRBJ1-1 NA TRBV19
CAWSGISGKNIQYF TGTGCCTGGAGTGGGATTAGCGGGAAAAACATTCAGTACTTC few TRBJ2-4 TRBD2 TRBV30
CASSLGQISNQPQHF TGTGCCAGCAGCTTAGGACAGATCTCCAATCAGCCCCAGCATTTT few TRBJ1-5 NA TRBV11-3
CATSRDWADQETQYF TGTGCCACCAGCAGAGACTGGGCAGACCAAGAGACCCAGTACTTC few TRBJ2-5 NA TRBV15
CASSQTSGSKQFF TGTGCCAGCAGCCAGACTAGCGGGAGCAAACAGTTCTTC few TRBJ2-1 TRBD2 TRBV9
CASSAGGPVNEQFF TGTGCCAGTAGTGCGGGAGGGCCAGTCAATGAGCAGTTCTTC NA TRBJ2-1 TRBD2 TRBV19
CASSDRVKQETQYF TGTGCCAGTTCCGACAGGGTGAAACAAGAGACCCAGTACTTC NA TRBJ2-5 TRBD1 TRBV19
CASSGGDHNEQFF TGTGCCAGCAGTGGGGGAGACCACAATGAGCAGTTCTTC NA TRBJ2-1 NA TRBV6-8
CSARTGLNTEAFF TGCAGCGCCCGGACAGGACTGAACACTGAAGCTTTCTTT few TRBJ1-1 TRBD1 TRBV29-1
CAISESEDTEAFF TGTGCCATCAGTGAGTCAGAAGACACTGAAGCTTTCTTT NA TRBJ1-1 NA TRBV10-3
CASSYQTSSYNEQFF TGTGCCAGCAGCTACCAGACGAGCTCCTACAATGAGCAGTTCTTC few TRBJ2-1 NA TRBV11-3
CASSIEGFNVLTF TGTGCCAGTAGTATAGAGGGGTTCAACGTCCTGACTTTC NA TRBJ2-6 NA TRBV19
CASSRDSSWTRLNEQYF TGCGCCAGCAGCCGAGACAGCTCCTGGACCCGGTTGAACGAGCAGTACTTC NA TRBJ2-7 NA TRBV1
CASSLDGRGNTEAFF TGTGCCAGCAGCTTAGATGGGAGGGGGAACACTGAAGCTTTCTTT few TRBJ1-1 NA TRBV11-3
CASSFSGTGSGNTIYF TGTGCCAGCAGTTTCTCCGGGACGGGCTCTGGAAACACCATATATTTT NA TRBJ1-3 NA TRBV28
CASSLEGQGYEKLFF TGTGCCAGCAGCTTGGAGGGACAGGGGTATGAAAAACTGTTTTTT medium-sized TRBJ1-4 TRBD1 TRBV11-3
CASSTSAYEQYF TGTGCCAGCAGTACCTCCGCCTACGAGCAGTACTTC once TRBJ2-7 NA TRBV28
CASRRTQGEAFF TGTGCCAGCAGGAGGACCCAGGGTGAAGCTTTCTTT few TRBJ1-1 NA TRBV6-8
CASSDPAGPRDTEAFF TGTGCCAGTAGTGACCCCGCGGGGCCCCGAGACACTGAAGCTTTCTTT NA TRBJ1-1 NA TRBV19
CASSTLAGEAYNEQFF TGTGCCAGTAGCACACTAGCGGGAGAGGCCTACAATGAGCAGTTCTTC NA TRBJ2-1 TRBD2 TRBV19
CASTSDSTYNEQFF TGTGCCAGCACTTCGGACAGTACTTACAATGAGCAGTTCTTC NA TRBJ2-1 NA TRBV28
CASSQATALGTQYF TGCGCCAGCAGCCAAGCGACAGCCCTTGGGACCCAGTACTTC NA TRBJ2-5 NA TRBV4-1
CASTQVPNEKLFF TGTGCCAGCACCCAGGTGCCGAATGAAAAACTGTTTTTT NA TRBJ1-4 NA TRBV28
CASSPPSGSLGNEQFF TGTGCCAGCTCACCTCCGAGCGGGAGCCTTGGGAATGAGCAGTTCTTC large TRBJ2-1 TRBD2 TRBV18
CASTESTGGRTEAFF TGTGCCAGCACCGAAAGCACAGGGGGACGAACTGAAGCTTTCTTT few TRBJ1-1 TRBD1 TRBV28
CASSPPLYQGSTDTQYF TGTGCCAGCTCACCACCTTTGTATCAGGGTAGCACAGATACGCAGTATTTT once TRBJ2-3 NA TRBV18
CASSRTSPEAFF TGTGCCAGCAGTAGAACCTCCCCTGAAGCTTTCTTT NA TRBJ1-1 NA TRBV28
CASSLRDRNEQYF TGTGCCAGCTCCCTTCGGGACAGGAACGAGCAGTACTTC NA TRBJ2-7 TRBD1 TRBV18